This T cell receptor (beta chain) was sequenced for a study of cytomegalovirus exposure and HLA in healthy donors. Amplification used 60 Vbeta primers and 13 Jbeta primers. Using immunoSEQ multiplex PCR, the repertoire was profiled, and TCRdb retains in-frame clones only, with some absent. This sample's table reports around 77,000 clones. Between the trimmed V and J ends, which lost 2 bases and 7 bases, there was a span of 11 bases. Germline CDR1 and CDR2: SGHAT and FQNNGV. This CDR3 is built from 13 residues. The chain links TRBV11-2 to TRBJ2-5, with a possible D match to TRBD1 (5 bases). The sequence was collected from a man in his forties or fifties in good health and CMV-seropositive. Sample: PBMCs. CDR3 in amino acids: CASSLIREGTQYF. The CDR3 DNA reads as TGTGCCAGCAGCTTAATCAGGGAAGGGACCCAGTACTTC.